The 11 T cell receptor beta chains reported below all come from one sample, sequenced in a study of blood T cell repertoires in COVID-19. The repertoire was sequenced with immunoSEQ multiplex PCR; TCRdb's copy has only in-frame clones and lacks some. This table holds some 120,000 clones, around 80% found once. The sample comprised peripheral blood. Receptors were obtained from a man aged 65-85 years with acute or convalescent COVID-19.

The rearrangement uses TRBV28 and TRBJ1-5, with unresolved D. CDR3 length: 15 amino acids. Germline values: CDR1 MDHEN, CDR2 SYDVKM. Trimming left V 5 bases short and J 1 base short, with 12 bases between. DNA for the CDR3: TGTGCCAGCAGTCCCCCCGGTTTCAGCAATCAGCCCCAGCATTTT. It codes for CASSPPGFSNQPQHF.

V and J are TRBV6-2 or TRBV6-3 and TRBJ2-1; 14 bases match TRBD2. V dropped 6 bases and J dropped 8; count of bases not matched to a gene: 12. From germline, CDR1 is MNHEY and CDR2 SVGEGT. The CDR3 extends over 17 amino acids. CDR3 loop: CASSPGLAGGMRYEQFF. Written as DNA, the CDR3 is TGTGCCAGCAGCCCTGGACTAGCGGGGGGTATGCGCTATGAGCAGTTCTTC.

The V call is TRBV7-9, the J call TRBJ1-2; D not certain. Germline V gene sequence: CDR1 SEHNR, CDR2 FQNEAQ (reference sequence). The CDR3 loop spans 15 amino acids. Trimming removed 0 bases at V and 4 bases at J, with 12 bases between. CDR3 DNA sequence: TGTGCCAGCAGCTTAGCCGGGAGCGGTGGCTATGGCTACACCTTC. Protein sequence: CASSLAGSGGYGYTF. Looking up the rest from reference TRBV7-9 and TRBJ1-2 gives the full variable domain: DTGVSQNPRHKITKRGQNVTFRCDPISEHNRLYWYRQTLGQGPEFLTYFQNEAQLEKSRLLSDRFSAERPKGSFSTLEIQRTEQGDSAMYLCASSLAGSGGYGYTFGSGTRLTVV.

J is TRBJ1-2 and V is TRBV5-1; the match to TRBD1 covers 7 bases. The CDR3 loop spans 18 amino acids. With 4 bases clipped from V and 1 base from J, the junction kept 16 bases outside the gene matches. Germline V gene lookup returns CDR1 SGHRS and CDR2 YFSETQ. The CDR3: CASSNLRTGGPFNYGYTF. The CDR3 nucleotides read TGCGCCAGCAGCAATCTAAGGACAGGAGGCCCTTTTAACTATGGCTACACCTTC.

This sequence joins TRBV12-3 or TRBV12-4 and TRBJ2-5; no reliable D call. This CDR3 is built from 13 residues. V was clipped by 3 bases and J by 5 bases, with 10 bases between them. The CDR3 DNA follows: TGTGCCAGCAGTTTGACATATTGGGAGACCCAGTACTTC. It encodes CASSLTYWETQYF.

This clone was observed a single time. The CDR3 DNA follows: TGTGCCAGCAGCGTAGAACTAGAGAACAATGAGCAGTTCTTC. Its protein product is CASSVELENNEQFF. V gene TRBV9 combines with J gene TRBJ2-1; D perhaps matches TRBD2 (5 bases). The ends were cut back, 0 bases at V and 5 bases at J, with 9 bases in the middle. CDR3 size: 14 residues. Germline V gene sequence: CDR1 SGDLS, CDR2 YYNGEE.

CDR3 in amino acids: CASSWTSGSSYEQYF. CDR3 nucleotide sequence: TGCGCCAGCAGCTGGACTAGCGGCTCTTCCTACGAGCAGTACTTC. The rearrangement uses TRBV5-1 and TRBJ2-7, with TRBD2 matching 10 bases. V lost 3 bases and J lost 1; bases outside the gene matches: 4. CDR3 length: 15 residues. The V gene's germline CDR1 is SGHRS and CDR2 YFSETQ.

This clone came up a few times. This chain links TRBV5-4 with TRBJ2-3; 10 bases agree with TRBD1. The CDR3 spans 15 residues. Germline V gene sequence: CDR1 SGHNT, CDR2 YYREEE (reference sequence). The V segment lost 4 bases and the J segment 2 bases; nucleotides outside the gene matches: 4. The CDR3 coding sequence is TGTGCCAGCAGCGTCGGGACAGGGGCCACAGATACGCAGTATTTT. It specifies CASSVGTGATDTQYF.

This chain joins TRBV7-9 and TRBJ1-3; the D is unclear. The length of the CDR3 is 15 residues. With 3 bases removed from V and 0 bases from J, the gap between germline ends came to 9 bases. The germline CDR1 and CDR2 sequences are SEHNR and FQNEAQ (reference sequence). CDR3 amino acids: CASSLGSLSGNTIYF. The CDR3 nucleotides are TGTGCCAGCAGCTTGGGCAGCCTCTCTGGAAACACCATATATTTT.

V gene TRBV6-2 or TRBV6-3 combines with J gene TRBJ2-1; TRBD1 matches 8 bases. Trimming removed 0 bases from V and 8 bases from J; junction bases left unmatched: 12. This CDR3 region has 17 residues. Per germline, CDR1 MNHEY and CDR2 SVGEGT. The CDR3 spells CASSYSYWGDRGYEQFF. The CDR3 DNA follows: TGTGCCAGCAGTTACTCGTATTGGGGAGACAGGGGCTATGAGCAGTTCTTC.

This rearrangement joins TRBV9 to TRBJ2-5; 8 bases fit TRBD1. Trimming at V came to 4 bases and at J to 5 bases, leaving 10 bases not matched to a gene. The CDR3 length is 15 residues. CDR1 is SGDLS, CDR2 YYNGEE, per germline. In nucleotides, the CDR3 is TGTGCCAGCAGCCCCGACAGGGGAGCAGGGGAGACCCAGTACTTC. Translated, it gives CASSPDRGAGETQYF.